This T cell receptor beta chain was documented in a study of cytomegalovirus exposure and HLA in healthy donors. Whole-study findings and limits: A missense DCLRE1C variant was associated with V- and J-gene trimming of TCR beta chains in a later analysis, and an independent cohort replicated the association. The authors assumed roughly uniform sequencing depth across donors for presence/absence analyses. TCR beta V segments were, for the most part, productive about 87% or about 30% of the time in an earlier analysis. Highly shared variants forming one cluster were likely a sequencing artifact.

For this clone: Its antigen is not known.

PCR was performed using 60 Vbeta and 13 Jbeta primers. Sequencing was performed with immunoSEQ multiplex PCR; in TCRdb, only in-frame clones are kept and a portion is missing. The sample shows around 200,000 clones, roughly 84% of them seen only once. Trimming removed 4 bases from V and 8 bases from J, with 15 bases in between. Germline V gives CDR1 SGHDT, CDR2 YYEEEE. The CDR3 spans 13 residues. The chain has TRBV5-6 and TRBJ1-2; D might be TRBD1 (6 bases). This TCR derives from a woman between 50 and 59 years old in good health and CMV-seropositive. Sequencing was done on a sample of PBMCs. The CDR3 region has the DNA TGTGCCAGCAGCGAGCAAACAGGGCGCGGCTACACCTTC. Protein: CASSEQTGRGYTF.